This TCR beta chain was retrieved from a study of blood T cell repertoires in COVID-19. As for the study in general: The study drew acute and convalescent COVID-19 samples from the United States, Italy and Spain. T cells, B-cell-depleted T cells, or PBMCs provided the cDNA or gDNA that served as material.

In the source study's methods: Counts of nucleated cells, estimated from reference gene primer amplification, were obtained. Assay: immunoSEQ multiplex PCR; the TCRdb copy retains only in-frame clones and omits some. D and trimming were read from the DNA, whereas the V and J calls and clone size are those reported in that table. The sample has 120,000 to 150,000 clones; roughly 86% are singletons. Only one count was recorded for this clone. Trimming removed 0 bases at V and 4 bases at J, with 4 bases between. CDR1 SGHRS and CDR2 YFSETQ come from the germline V gene. CDR3 length: 12 amino acids. Material for sequencing was peripheral blood. The rearrangement uses TRBV5-1 and TRBJ2-5, with unresolved D. The sequence was collected from a woman aged 50 to 65 with acute or convalescent COVID-19. The CDR3 sequence: CASSLAGETQYF. The CDR3, as DNA: TGCGCCAGCAGCTTGGCCGGAGAGACCCAGTACTTC.